This entry features one T cell receptor beta chain sequence. Germline CDR1 is SGHRS and CDR2 is YFSETQ. The CDR3 has 17 residues. The V gene end was trimmed by 4 bases and the J gene end by 4 bases; junction bases not matched to a gene: 14. These data come from a study of blood T cell repertoires in COVID-19. Study at large: The United States, Italy and Spain supplied acute and convalescent COVID-19 samples.

Libraries were prepared by immunoSEQ multiplex PCR; TCRdb keeps only in-frame clonotypes and omits some of them. Of approximately 380,000 clones detected, about 85% appear once; the ten largest clones hold approximately 3.6%. V is TRBV5-1 and J is TRBJ2-3, with TRBD2 matching 8 bases. The specimen was peripheral blood. This sequence was found in a woman in her late teens or twenties with acute or convalescent COVID-19. The CDR3 here is CASSLSRSGVGADTQYF. The CDR3 DNA reads TGCGCCAGCAGCCTGAGCCGTAGCGGGGTGGGCGCAGATACGCAGTATTTT.